Below are 13 T cell receptor beta chains sequenced from a single sample in a study of blood T cell repertoires in COVID-19. Libraries were prepared by immunoSEQ multiplex PCR; TCRdb keeps only in-frame clonotypes and omits some of them. The table lists approximately 140,000 clones, roughly four fifths of them singletons. The material sequenced was peripheral blood. These TCRs come from a man aged 35-49 years with active or convalescent COVID-19.

The genes are TRBV5-1 and TRBJ2-3; 9 bases line up with TRBD1. This CDR3 comprises 15 residues. With 1 base clipped from V and 3 bases from J, the junction kept 3 bases outside the gene matches. Germline V CDR1 and CDR2: SGHRS, YFSETQ. CDR3 DNA sequence: TGCGCCAGCAGCTTGTTTGGGACAGGGACAGATACGCAGTATTTT. It codes for CASSLFGTGTDTQYF.

The gene calls are TRBV5-1 and TRBJ2-5, with TRBD2 matching 13 bases. The CDR3 spans 16 residues. Germline V gene lookup returns CDR1 SGHRS and CDR2 YFSETQ. J was trimmed by 4 bases and V by 0 bases; bases with no gene match: 3. CDR3 sequence reads: CASSLVTSGGVETQYF. DNA of the CDR3: TGCGCCAGCAGCTTGGTCACTAGCGGGGGGGTAGAGACCCAGTACTTC. Full variable domain (missing parts from reference TRBV5-1 and TRBJ2-5): KAGVTQTPRYLIKTRGQQVTLSCSPISGHRSVSWYQQTPGQGLQFLFEYFSETQRNKGNFPGRFSGRQFSNSRSEMNVSTLELGDSALYLCASSLVTSGGVETQYFGPGTRLLVL.

J is TRBJ1-6 and V is TRBV11-2; TRBD1 might be the D (6 bases). The CDR3 runs 17 residues. Trimming took 4 bases from V and 10 from J, leaving 23 bases between them. Germline loops: CDR1 SGHAT, CDR2 FQNNGV. The CDR3 DNA reads as TGTGCCAGCAGCTCCGGTGCCAAAACAGGGCTCATCTCACCCCTCCACTTT. This sequence encodes CASSSGAKTGLISPLHF.

V usage is TRBV5-1 and J usage is TRBJ2-3; 10 positions agree with TRBD1. The CDR3 runs 14 residues. Germline CDR1 SGHRS, CDR2 YFSETQ. V shed 4 bases and J 4 bases; nucleotides not matched to a gene: 3. This chain's CDR3 is CASSQGQGPDTQYF. CDR3 DNA: TGCGCCAGCAGCCAGGGACAGGGGCCAGATACGCAGTATTTT.

This chain links TRBV4-3 with TRBJ1-6; weak D call: TRBD1 (6 bases). The CDR3 has 14 amino acids. Looked up from germline, CDR1 is LGHNA and CDR2 is YSLEER. The V end was cut by 0 bases, the J end by 11 bases, with 11 bases between. The CDR3 protein is CASSQEGGTTPLHF. For the CDR3, the DNA is TGCGCCAGCAGCCAAGAAGGGGGGACTACACCCCTCCACTTT.

This clone appeared once. CDR3 in amino acids: CASRGRDRDYGYTF. In DNA, the CDR3 is TGTGCCAGCAGGGGTCGGGACAGGGACTATGGCTACACCTTC. This chain joins TRBV6-5 and TRBJ1-2; 9 positions agree with TRBD1. V lost 6 bases to trimming and J lost 3 bases; unmatched junction nucleotides: 5. Germline V CDR1 and CDR2: MNHEY, SVGAGI. This CDR3 is built from 14 residues.

V usage is TRBV7-2 and J usage is TRBJ1-2; D call uncertain. Germline lookup yields CDR1 SGHTA and CDR2 FQGNSA. The length of the CDR3 is 13 residues. V was pared by 5 bases and J by 3 bases, with 10 bases between. In nucleotides, the CDR3 is TGTGCCAGCAGCCCCTATCGGGACTATGGCTACACCTTC. Residues: CASSPYRDYGYTF.

This chain uses TRBV12-3 or TRBV12-4 with TRBJ2-1, with D tentatively TRBD1 (5 bases). The germline V and J ends were trimmed by 2 bases and 6 bases, with 8 bases remaining between them. The CDR3 contains 13 residues. CDR3 sequence: CASSLSRANEQFF. CDR3 bases: TGTGCCAGCAGTTTAAGCAGGGCCAATGAGCAGTTCTTC.

The rearrangement links TRBV12-3 or TRBV12-4 to TRBJ1-2; D gene ambiguous. The CDR3 sequence is 13 residues long. The V end was cut by 6 bases, the J end by 5 bases, with 13 bases between. The CDR3 bases are TGTGCCAGCAGATATGGAGGTCCATATGGCTACACCTTC. Its protein is CASRYGGPYGYTF.

This chain joins TRBV3-1 (or the pseudogene TRBV3-2) and TRBJ2-1; 10 bases fit TRBD1. CDR3 size: 16 residues. Germline lookup yields CDR1 LGHDT and CDR2 YNNKEL (reference sequence). The ends lost 0 bases at V and 1 base at J; junction bases unmatched: 0. The chain's CDR3 is CASSQEDRGSYNEQFF. The CDR3 bases are TGTGCCAGCAGCCAAGAGGACAGGGGGTCCTACAATGAGCAGTTCTTC.

The chain employs TRBV27 and TRBJ1-6; D is undetermined. Germline loops: CDR1 MNHEY, CDR2 SMNVEV (reference sequence). This CDR3 spans 18 amino acids. The V and J ends lost 2 bases and 3 bases respectively, with 17 bases between them. CDR3 nucleotides: TGTGCCAGCAGTTTAAGCCCCCCAGGTCCATTCTATAATTCACCCCTCCACTTT. It translates to CASSLSPPGPFYNSPLHF.

This chain connects TRBV4-1 to TRBJ2-7, with 7 positions matching TRBD1. CDR3 length equals 15 residues. Germline CDR1 is MGHRA and CDR2 is YSYEKL. With 4 bases clipped from V and 5 bases from J, the junction kept 11 bases outside the gene matches. Written as DNA, the CDR3 is TGCGCCAGCAGCCCCGGCGACAGGGAATTCCACGAGCAGTACTTC. Protein: CASSPGDREFHEQYF.

The chain joins TRBV6-6 to TRBJ1-3; no firm D call. The CDR3 has 15 residues. Germline CDR1 MNHNY, CDR2 SVGAGI (reference sequence). The germline V and J ends were trimmed by 5 bases and 4 bases, with 15 bases remaining between them. CDR3 nucleotide sequence: TGTGCCAGCAGTGATCGGACGGCGGGGGGAAACACCATATATTTT. It is translated as CASSDRTAGGNTIYF.